A single sample gave rise to the 25 T cell receptor beta chains below, sequenced in a study of CD8+CD57+ T cells in acquired aplastic anemia (dated by TCRdb to the late 2010s). Sequencing was performed on an Illumina HiSeq 2000. Genomic DNA was used as template for profiling of TCR beta VDJ combinations and CDR3 sequences. The public reads were run again by TCRdb, first through fastp at Q25 and then through MiXCR, and only productive beta chains were kept. Rows merge per CDR3 protein into single entries with the most common DNA and genes. The sample table contains nearly 60,000 distinct CDR3 sequences; only one count was recorded for 57% of them. The ten top clones hold 15% to 20% of the sample. Expansion of CD8+CD57+ cells had been shown by flow cytometry in the patients chosen for sequencing. Material for sequencing was sorted CD4+, CD8+, or CD8+CD57+ T cells (not recorded which) from PBMCs. These TCRs come from a human donor with aplastic anemia.

This chain uses TRBV12-3 or TRBV12-4 with TRBJ2-7; no reliable D call. Trimming left V 1 base short and J 3 bases short, with 7 bases between. The length of the CDR3 is 13 residues. CDR3 region: CASSLDTNYEQYF. CDR3 nucleotide sequence: TGTGCCAGCAGTTTAGACACGAACTACGAGCAGTACTTC.

For this clonotype: Germline is not matched at one junction end, which may reflect a read error. This chain links TRBV10-2 with TRBJ2-7; the match to TRBD2 covers 9 bases. The CDR3 spans 13 residues. Per germline, CDR1 WSHSY and CDR2 SAAADI. The CDR3 DNA reads TGCGCCAGCAGTGCTGTCGATAGCGGGAGTCGTACCTTC. As protein: CASSAVDSGSRTF.

This clonotype was seen at least ten times. This chain uses TRBV6-5 with TRBJ1-1, with unresolved D. CDR3 length equals 13 residues. Germline CDR1 MNHEY, CDR2 SVGAGI. The V and J ends lost 0 bases and 1 base respectively, with 3 bases between them. CDR3 DNA sequence: TGTGCCAGCAGTTACTCATGGAACACTGAAGCTTTCTTT. Amino acid sequence: CASSYSWNTEAFF.

This clonotype has ten or more counts. The CDR3 ends on some other residue instead of the conserved phenylalanine or tryptophan, so this is likely a read error. This CDR3 reads CASSHRLGTDTQYL. DNA of the CDR3: TGTGCCAGCAGCCACCGTTTGGGCACAGATACGCAGTATCTT. The chain joins TRBV14 to TRBJ2-3; D not resolved. The V end was cut by 3 bases, the J end by 1 base, with 8 bases between. CDR3 length: 14 amino acids. The V gene's germline CDR1 is SGHDN and CDR2 FVKESK.

This clonotype was recorded at least ten times. The rearrangement links TRBV4-3 to TRBJ1-6; 11 positions match TRBD1. The V gene end was trimmed by 4 bases and the J gene end by 9 bases; junction bases not matched to a gene: 11. Germline V gene data show CDR1 as LGHNA and CDR2 as YSLEER. The CDR3 covers 17 residues. The CDR3 DNA follows: TGCGCCAGCAGCCGCGGACAGGGGGCGAGGGTATCTTCACCCCTCCACTTT. Encoded protein: CASSRGQGARVSSPLHF.

CDR3 nucleotide sequence: TGTGCCATCAGTGAAGTTCGAGGAACGGGGTCACCCCTCCACTTT. It codes for CAISEVRGTGSPLHF. The chain couples TRBV10-3 to TRBJ1-6; no firm D call. The length of the CDR3 is 15 residues. Germline-derived CDR1 and CDR2 are ENHRY and SYGVKD. The V gene lost 3 bases and the J gene lost 10 bases, with 16 bases spanning the gap.

The chain recombines TRBV2 with TRBJ2-2; D is unclear. V dropped 6 bases and J dropped 8 bases, with 4 bases sitting between them. CDR1 SNHLY and CDR2 FYNNEI come from the germline V gene. This CDR3 comprises 10 residues. CDR3: CASRTGELFF. The CDR3 nucleotides are TGTGCCAGCAGGACAGGGGAGCTGTTTTTT.

This clonotype was counted once. CDR3 region: CASSGFGPQWETQYF. CDR3 in DNA: TGTGCCAGCAGCGGGTTCGGTCCTCAATGGGAGACCCAGTACTTC. The V call is TRBV11-2, the J call TRBJ2-5; no clear D gene. Trimming left V 5 bases short and J 5 bases short, with 18 bases between. Looked up from germline, CDR1 is SGHAT and CDR2 is FQNNGV. CDR3 length: 15 residues.

This clonotype was observed a few times. V is TRBV7-9 and J is TRBJ2-7; D is ambiguous. Germline-derived CDR1 and CDR2 are SEHNR and FQNEAQ (reference sequence). V was cut by 1 base and J by 2 bases, with 6 bases left in between. This CDR3 region has 13 residues. In DNA form, the CDR3 reads TGTGCCAGCAGCTTAGAAGCGCCCTACGAGCAGTACTTC. It encodes CASSLEAPYEQYF.

The J gene is TRBJ1-4, the V gene TRBV10-3; perhaps TRBD1 as D (6 bases). The CDR3 runs to 15 residues. V lost 2 bases and J lost 8, with 15 bases in between. The V gene's germline CDR1 is ENHRY and CDR2 SYGVKD. The CDR3 coding sequence is TGTGCCATCAGTGAGCAGGCAGGGGCATTGGAAAAACTGTTTTTT. It codes for CAISEQAGALEKLFF.

Notes on this clonotype: The CDR3 carries no conserved terminal phenylalanine or tryptophan, so it likely arises from a read error. In DNA, the CDR3 is TGTGCCATCAGTGAGACGGGGGCTTATTACGAGCAGTACCTC. Its protein is CAISETGAYYEQYL. The chain carries TRBV10-3 and TRBJ2-7, with D tentatively TRBD1 or TRBD2 (6 bases each). The CDR3 is 14 amino acids. The V gene lost 2 bases and the J gene lost 4 bases, with 12 bases spanning the gap. The germline V gene encodes CDR1 ENHRY and CDR2 SYGVKD.

By sample fraction, this clonotype is medium-sized. The genes are TRBV10-1 and TRBJ2-7, with D unresolved. The CDR3 has 12 residues. CDR1 WNHNN and CDR2 SYGVQD come from the germline V gene (reference sequence). The V gene lost 0 bases and the J gene lost 3 bases, with 3 bases spanning the gap. The CDR3 DNA reads TGCGCCAGCAGTGAGTCGGGCTACGAGCAGTACTTC. Encoded protein: CASSESGYEQYF.

Many counts were recorded for this clonotype. The CDR3 loop reads CASSFPVDRLSSYNSPLHF. The CDR3 DNA follows: TGTGCCAGCAGTTTCCCCGTAGACAGGCTGAGCTCCTATAATTCACCCCTCCACTTT. The rearrangement joins TRBV28 to TRBJ1-6; D is possibly TRBD1 (6 bases). V was cut by 3 bases and J by 0 bases, with 18 bases left in between. Germline V CDR1 and CDR2: MDHEN, SYDVKM. This CDR3 is 19 amino acids long.

In this sample, this clonotype is medium-sized. The V and J genes are TRBV2 and TRBJ1-1; no definite D call. V lost 3 bases, J lost 7 bases, and 9 bases lay in between. The CDR3 spans 12 residues. CDR1 is SNHLY and CDR2 is FYNNEI in the germline V gene. CDR3 in amino acids: CASSEDGVEAFF. CDR3 DNA: TGTGCCAGCAGTGAGGATGGGGTTGAAGCTTTCTTT.

This chain connects TRBV9 to TRBJ1-3; no firm D call. Looked up from germline, CDR1 is SGDLS and CDR2 is YYNGEE. This CDR3 is built from 16 residues. Trimming pared 0 bases from V and 1 base from J, leaving 11 bases between. The CDR3 region has the DNA TGTGCCAGCAGCGTAGACCGGACTGATTCTGGAAACACCATATATTTT. It yields the protein CASSVDRTDSGNTIYF. Filled out from reference TRBV9 and TRBJ1-3, the complete variable domain reads DSGVTQTPKHLITATGQRVTLRCSPRSGDLSVYWYQQSLDQGLQFLIQYYNGEERAKGNILERFSAQQFPDLHSELNLSSLELGDSALYFCASSVDRTDSGNTIYFGEGSWLTVV.

This chain uses TRBV2 with TRBJ2-7; 7 nucleotides match TRBD1. This CDR3 has 16 amino acids. The J segment lost 7 bases and the V segment lost 5 bases, leaving 17 bases of the junction unmatched. CDR1 and CDR2 from the germline V gene are SNHLY and FYNNEI. CDR3 coding DNA: TGTGCCAGCAGTTCCTCCTGGATAGGGGGCCCTGGGGAGCAGTACTTC. Amino acids: CASSSSWIGGPGEQYF.

This chain uses TRBV7-3 with TRBJ2-5; possible D gene TRBD2, 7 bases. The length of the CDR3 is 15 residues. Germline V gene lookup returns CDR1 SGHTA and CDR2 FQGTGA. V lost 2 bases and J 3 bases, leaving 13 bases between the germline ends. This CDR3 reads CASSLSEGGKETQYF. The CDR3 DNA reads TGTGCCAGCAGCTTATCGGAGGGGGGGAAAGAGACCCAGTACTTC.

This chain uses TRBV19 with TRBJ2-1; D possibly uses TRBD1 or TRBD2 (5 bases each). V lost 9 bases and J 6 bases, leaving 21 bases between the germline ends. Germline V CDR1 and CDR2: LNHDA, SQIVND (reference sequence). This CDR3 comprises 15 residues. The CDR3 coding sequence is TGTGCCAGCAGGCCACCTGTGGCTGGGGGCAATGAGCAGTTCTTC. It encodes CASRPPVAGGNEQFF.

The gene calls are TRBV20-1 and TRBJ1-2, with D unresolved. V lost 3 bases, J lost 8 bases, and 4 bases lay in between. The CDR3 length is 9 residues. The germline V gene encodes CDR1 DFQATT and CDR2 SNEGSKA (reference sequence). CDR3 bases: TGCAGTGCTAGGGAGGGCTACACCTTC. As protein: CSAREGYTF.

The V call is TRBV2, the J call TRBJ2-7, with 7 bases lining up with TRBD1. CDR3 length equals 15 residues. CDR1 is SNHLY, CDR2 FYNNEI, per germline. The V and J ends lost 5 bases and 5 bases, in that order; junction bases with no gene match: 12. CDR3 amino acids: CASSYRGGMVHEQYF. The CDR3 DNA reads TGTGCCAGCAGTTACAGAGGGGGCATGGTCCACGAGCAGTACTTC.

On this clonotype: The CDR3 does not end in the conserved phenylalanine or tryptophan, so this is likely a read error. The J gene is TRBJ1-6, the V gene TRBV4-2; D is unclear. Germline V gives CDR1 LGHNA, CDR2 YNFKEQ. CDR3 size: 15 residues. The V gene lost 1 base and the J gene lost 10 bases, with 14 bases spanning the gap. The CDR3 region is CASSQGLGSDSPLHL. As DNA, the CDR3 is TGTGCCAGCAGCCAAGGGCTGGGATCCGACTCACCCCTCCACCTT.

This clonotype was detected many times. Written as DNA, the CDR3 is TGTGCCAGCGGACGGGGGGCCGCGCAGTATTTT. This sequence encodes CASGRGAAQYF. This chain uses TRBV9 with TRBJ2-3; D perhaps matches TRBD2 (7 bases). The ends were cut back, 7 bases at V and 10 bases at J, with 13 bases in the middle. CDR3 length equals 11 residues. Germline-derived CDR1 and CDR2 are SGDLS and YYNGEE.

J is TRBJ1-2 and V is TRBV15; perhaps TRBD1 as D (6 bases). The CDR3 length is 13 residues. Trimming left V 10 bases short and J 4 bases short, with 16 bases between. Per the germline V gene, CDR1 is LNHNV and CDR2 is YYDKDF (reference sequence). The CDR3 loop reads CAIRSGGAYGYTF. The CDR3 bases are TGTGCCATTCGATCCGGGGGCGCCTATGGCTACACCTTC.

The genes are TRBV24-1 and TRBJ2-2, with D perhaps TRBD1 (5 bases). The CDR3 loop spans 15 amino acids. In germline, CDR1 is KGHDR, CDR2 SFDVKD. V shed 4 bases and J shed 5 bases, with 13 bases lying between them. CDR3 region: CATSESGRQTGELFF. The CDR3 nucleotides are TGTGCCACCAGTGAGTCAGGGCGGCAGACCGGGGAGCTGTTTTTT.

There are many counts of this clonotype. The rearrangement uses TRBV28 and TRBJ1-2, with D unclear. The germline gives CDR1 MDHEN, CDR2 SYDVKM. The CDR3 has 15 residues. V was clipped by 6 bases and J by 0 bases, with 14 bases between them. The DNA of the CDR3 is TGTGCCAGCAGACCCCTGACACCCTCTAACTATGGCTACACCTTC. Amino acid sequence: CASRPLTPSNYGYTF.